Listed below are T cell receptor beta chains from one sample, sequenced in a study of blood T cell repertoires in COVID-19. Profiling relied on immunoSEQ multiplex PCR, and the TCRdb table lists in-frame clones only, not all of them. The profile shows about 55,000 clones, approximately 85% of them singletons. The sample taken for sequencing was peripheral blood. The receptors stem from a human donor in a cohort sampled during active COVID-19. CDR3s include the opening cysteine and the closing phenylalanine or tryptophan. A D gene is named only where the DNA matches it firmly. The listing skips clone size in some rows; elsewhere it reads once, few, many or a size class.

clone size,V gene,D gene,J gene,CDR3 DNA,CDR3 protein
NA,TRBV11-2,TRBD2,TRBJ2-3,TGTGCCAGCAGCTTAGACCCTAAGGGACTAGCGGATACAGATACGCAGTATTTT,CASSLDPKGLADTDTQYF
NA,TRBV5-1,NA,TRBJ2-7,TGCGCCAGCAGCTTGGGTCAGGGTTTCAACGAGCAGTACTTC,CASSLGQGFNEQYF
NA,TRBV3-1/TRBV3-2,NA,TRBJ2-6,TGTGCCAGCAGCCAAGTACATTTACGGGACTCTCGATCTGGGGCCAACGTCCTGACTTTC,CASSQVHLRDSRSGANVLTF
NA,TRBV5-1,NA,TRBJ2-5,TGCGCCAGCAGCTTCTCGGAGACCCAGTACTTC,CASSFSETQYF
NA,TRBV30,TRBD2,TRBJ2-1,TGTGCCTGGAGTGAATGGAGGTGGCGGGAGGGGGACAATGAGCAGTTCTTC,CAWSEWRWREGDNEQFF
NA,TRBV4-3,TRBD2,TRBJ2-3,TGCGCCAGCAGCCGGGTAGCGGGACGGACAGATACGCAGTATTTT,CASSRVAGRTDTQYF
NA,TRBV4-3,TRBD1,TRBJ2-7,TGCGCCAGCAGCCAAGTGGGCGGGACAGGGGACTACGAGCAGTACTTC,CASSQVGGTGDYEQYF
once,TRBV12-3/TRBV12-4,NA,TRBJ1-5,TGTGCCAGCAGTCCAGGGTACAATCAGCCCCAGCATTTT,CASSPGYNQPQHF
NA,TRBV28,TRBD1,TRBJ1-2,TGTGCCACTTCGACCCCCAGGGGGCTGACCTATGGCTACACCTTC,CATSTPRGLTYGYTF
once,TRBV19,NA,TRBJ2-6,TGTGCCAGTAGTAGACCACAGGGAAGCTCTGGGGCCAACGTCCTGACTTTC,CASSRPQGSSGANVLTF
NA,TRBV29-1,NA,TRBJ2-3,TGCAGCGTTAAAGGGCAGGGCCGGGGGAGCACAGATACGCAGTATTTT,CSVKGQGRGSTDTQYF
NA,TRBV12-3/TRBV12-4,TRBD2,TRBJ2-1,TGTGCCAGCCGGGGGGGCTCCTACAATGAGCAGTTCTTC,CASRGGSYNEQFF
NA,TRBV7-2,NA,TRBJ1-2,TGTGCCAGCAGCTTATCACCGGGTTTTAACTATGGCTACACCTTC,CASSLSPGFNYGYTF
NA,TRBV6-5,TRBD1,TRBJ1-6,TGTGCCAGCAGTTACTCTCAGGGGGCTAGTAATTCACCCCTCCACTTT,CASSYSQGASNSPLHF
NA,TRBV12-3/TRBV12-4,NA,TRBJ1-5,TGTGCCAGCAGCCCTAGTAACCAGCCCCAGCATTTT,CASSPSNQPQHF
NA,TRBV7-2,TRBD2,TRBJ2-1,TGTGCCAGCAGCTTGGGACTAGCGGGGAATGAGCAGTTCTTC,CASSLGLAGNEQFF
NA,TRBV5-1,NA,TRBJ1-2,TGCGCCAGCAGCTCGACAGCTAACTATGGCTACACCTTC,CASSSTANYGYTF
NA,TRBV20-1,NA,TRBJ2-7,TGCAGTGCTAGAGGCTTACCGGGAAACTACTTC,CSARGLPGNYF
NA,TRBV4-3,NA,TRBJ2-1,TGCGCCAGCAGCCAAGATGCCGGGACTTCTAGCTCCTACAATGAGCAGTTCTTC,CASSQDAGTSSSYNEQFF
NA,TRBV5-1,TRBD2,TRBJ2-7,TGCGCCAGCAGCCCCGGGACTACCCTCTCCTACGAGCAGTACTTC,CASSPGTTLSYEQYF
NA,TRBV6-5,TRBD2,TRBJ2-2,TGTGCCAGTAGGACTAGCGGGAGCAGGGAGCTGTTTTTT,CASRTSGSRELFF
NA,TRBV7-3,TRBD2,TRBJ2-1,TGTGCCAGCAGCCCCTCTAGGCTAGCGGGGAGCAATGAGCAGTTCTTC,CASSPSRLAGSNEQFF
NA,TRBV18,NA,TRBJ1-3,TGTGCCAGCTCACCCCGGGACTCTGGAAACACCATATATTTT,CASSPRDSGNTIYF
few,TRBV30,TRBD1,TRBJ2-2,TGTGCCGGAACTCAAGGGGGCTCGAACACCGGGGAGCTGTTTTTT,CAGTQGGSNTGELFF
NA,TRBV9,TRBD1,TRBJ1-1,TGTGCCAGCAGCCAAGGACAGGGGGCCACTGAAGCTTTCTTT,CASSQGQGATEAFF
once,TRBV7-3,NA,TRBJ2-3,TGTGCCAGCAGAGAAGGGCGGGGCACAGATACGCAGTATTTT,CASREGRGTDTQYF
NA,TRBV18,NA,TRBJ1-5,TGTGCCAGCTCACTCCGGGACAATCGGGCTCAGCCCCAGCATTTT,CASSLRDNRAQPQHF
NA,TRBV28,NA,TRBJ2-6,TGTGCCAGCAGTTTTCGGTCCACTGGGGCCAACGTCCTGACTTTC,CASSFRSTGANVLTF
NA,TRBV4-3,NA,TRBJ1-5,TGCGCCAGCAGCCAAACCTCGGGTGGGAATCAGCCCCAGCATTTT,CASSQTSGGNQPQHF
NA,TRBV6-1,TRBD1,TRBJ1-2,TGTGCCAGCAGTGAAGCGGGATCCGGGACAGGCTATGGCTACACCTTC,CASSEAGSGTGYGYTF
NA,TRBV13,NA,TRBJ2-7,TGTGCCAGCAGCCCAGGGTTCGCCTACGAGCAGTACTTC,CASSPGFAYEQYF